Below are 21 T cell receptor beta chains sequenced from a single sample in a study of T-cell memory formation after mild COVID-19. Using its own MiXCR run on the 5' RACE reads, TCRdb lists one record per CDR3 protein. Among about 400,000 distinct CDR3 sequences listed, more than 20% were seen once. The specimen sequenced was PBMCs or a T cell subset sorted from them (not recorded which). The receptors derive from an adult woman who had mild COVID-19 (a few samples of this study predate the infection). Cell type and time point are not known.

The sample holds a few counts of this clonotype. The V call is TRBV5-1, the J call TRBJ2-7; 8 bases fit TRBD1. The CDR3 runs to 16 residues. Germline V gene lookup returns CDR1 SGHRS and CDR2 YFSETQ. V shed 2 bases and J 0 bases; nucleotides not matched to a gene: 7. CDR3 coding DNA: TGCGCCAGCAGCTTAAGACAGGGGCCTACCTCCTACGAGCAGTACTTC. Its translation is CASSLRQGPTSYEQYF.

This clonotype has only a few counts. This chain joins TRBV30 and TRBJ1-1; 7 nucleotides line up with TRBD1. The CDR3 contains 18 residues. Germline CDR1 is GTSNPN and CDR2 is SVGIG (reference sequence). Germline trimming cut 0 bases from V and 5 bases from J; bases unmatched to any gene: 18. The CDR3 region is CAWSVLPDRVLRGTEAFF. In DNA, the CDR3 is TGTGCCTGGAGTGTCCTACCCGACAGGGTCCTAAGGGGGACTGAAGCTTTCTTT.

J is TRBJ2-3 and V is TRBV4-1; D gene ambiguous. Germline values: CDR1 MGHRA, CDR2 YSYEKL. Trimming cost V 5 bases and J 7 bases, with 13 bases left between them. The CDR3 covers 13 residues. In nucleotides, the CDR3 is TGCGCCAGCAGCGGAGTACCCGGGTATACGCAGTATTTT. Its protein is CASSGVPGYTQYF.

There are many counts of this clonotype. V is TRBV5-1 and J is TRBJ2-1, with 11 bases identical to TRBD2. There are 15 residues in the CDR3. Trimming removed 0 bases from V and 7 bases from J; junction bases left unmatched: 3. CDR1 is SGHRS and CDR2 is YFSETQ in the germline V gene. The DNA for the CDR3 is TGCGCCAGCAGCTTGGTAGCGGGAGGGCCTAATGAGCAGTTCTTC. It specifies CASSLVAGGPNEQFF.

There are a few counts of this clonotype. The rearrangement links TRBV2 to TRBJ2-3, with a tentative D call TRBD2 (6 bases). The germline V gene encodes CDR1 SNHLY and CDR2 FYNNEI. The CDR3 length is 18 residues. Between the trimmed V and J ends, which lost 3 bases and 3 bases, there was a span of 22 bases. In DNA, the CDR3 is TGTGCCAGCAGTGACTTAGTTGGAGGGAAAGGTCGTACAGATACGCAGTATTTT. Translation: CASSDLVGGKGRTDTQYF.

In its sample, this clonotype was seen a few times. The genes are TRBV4-1 and TRBJ2-1, with TRBD2 matching over 8 bases. Trimming at V came to 1 base and at J to 8 bases, leaving 13 bases not matched to a gene. The CDR3 sequence is 17 residues long. Germline values: CDR1 MGHRA, CDR2 YSYEKL. DNA of the CDR3: TGCGCCAGCAGCCAAGGAAGGGGGACTAGTGTCGGCGATGAGCAGTTCTTC. Protein: CASSQGRGTSVGDEQFF.

This clonotype was observed a handful of times. This chain uses TRBV25-1 with TRBJ2-3; possibly TRBD1 for D (6 bases). Germline-derived CDR1 and CDR2 are MGHDK and SYGVNS. V gave up 4 bases and J gave up 4 bases, with 12 bases separating them. The CDR3 runs 14 residues. CDR3 sequence reads: CASSGTQGPDTQYF. The CDR3 region has the DNA TGTGCCAGCAGTGGGACGCAGGGGCCAGATACGCAGTATTTT.

The chain is built from TRBV12-3 or TRBV12-4 and TRBJ1-1; 9 nucleotides line up with TRBD1. After removal of 2 bases from V and 1 base from J, the junction contained 5 bases not matched to a gene. The CDR3 runs 16 residues. CDR3 amino acids: CASSLYRQGGNTEAFF. In DNA form, the CDR3 reads TGTGCCAGCAGTTTATACCGACAGGGGGGGAACACTGAAGCTTTCTTT.

In its sample, this clonotype was seen a few times. The junction shows a germline mismatch at one end, possibly a read error. The chain links TRBV5-1 to TRBJ2-3; 11 nucleotides match TRBD2. The CDR3 has 17 amino acids. CDR1 and CDR2 (germline): SGHRS, YFSETQ. CDR3 amino acids: CASGFTYSGGATDTQYF. In DNA, the CDR3 is TGCGCCAGCGGCTTCACCTATAGCGGGGGGGCCACAGATACGCAGTATTTT.

The chain couples TRBV4-1 to TRBJ2-3, with D maybe TRBD1 (6 bases). Germline lookup yields CDR1 MGHRA and CDR2 YSYEKL. Trimming removed 4 bases at V and 2 bases at J, with 13 bases between. The CDR3 covers 15 residues. This CDR3 reads CASSRVQGNTDTQYF. DNA for the CDR3: TGCGCCAGCAGCCGCGTTCAGGGGAACACAGATACGCAGTATTTT.

The CDR3 DNA follows: TGTGCCAGCAGCTTAATCATCCGGGGGCCCGGGGAGCTGTTTTTT. Its translation: CASSLIIRGPGELFF. This chain uses TRBV13 with TRBJ2-2, with D possibly called TRBD1 or TRBD2 (6 bases each). Germline V lookup: CDR1 PRHDT, CDR2 FYEKMQ (reference sequence). Trimming shortened V by 2 bases and J by 6 bases, and 13 bases separated the two germline ends. The CDR3 sequence is 15 residues long.

The rearrangement joins TRBV29-1 to TRBJ1-1, with D perhaps TRBD1 (6 bases). Trimming shortened V by 5 bases and J by 2 bases, and 12 bases separated the two germline ends. This CDR3 comprises 13 residues. CDR1 SQVTM and CDR2 ANQGSEA come from the germline V gene. CDR3 DNA sequence: TGCAGCGTTTTGCCAGGGGCTAACACTGAAGCTTTCTTT. Its protein is CSVLPGANTEAFF.

The chain joins TRBV4-3 to TRBJ1-2; a possible D gene is TRBD1 (5 bases). V was cut by 0 bases and J by 4 bases, with 9 bases left in between. The CDR3 extends over 14 amino acids. In germline, CDR1 is LGHNA, CDR2 YSLEER. The CDR3 DNA is TGCGCCAGCAGCCAAGATTACGGGGGCTATGGCTACACCTTC. As protein: CASSQDYGGYGYTF.

V gene TRBV7-2 combines with J gene TRBJ1-2; D unresolved. The V gene's germline CDR1 is SGHTA and CDR2 FQGNSA. Trimming left V 3 bases short and J 5 bases short, with 7 bases between. The CDR3 consists of 12 residues. The CDR3: CASSLTAYGYTF. Here the CDR3 DNA reads TGTGCCAGCAGCTTGACCGCATATGGCTACACCTTC.

The chain uses TRBV7-3 and TRBJ2-1; no clear D. The V gene's germline CDR1 is SGHTA and CDR2 FQGTGA. The V gene lost 0 bases and the J gene lost 8 bases, with 8 bases spanning the gap. This CDR3 contains 13 residues. In DNA, the CDR3 is TGTGCCAGCAGCTTAACAGGGTGGGATGAGCAGTTCTTC. This translates into CASSLTGWDEQFF.

The V and J genes are TRBV30 and TRBJ2-2, with TRBD1 matching 7 bases. V lost 1 base, J lost 7 bases, and 9 bases stayed unmatched. Germline values: CDR1 GTSNPN, CDR2 SVGIG (reference sequence). The CDR3 length is 15 residues. The CDR3 loop reads CAWSALTGYNGELFF. The CDR3 DNA reads TGTGCCTGGAGTGCCCTGACAGGGTATAACGGGGAGCTGTTTTTT. The full variable domain, completed using reference TRBV30 and TRBJ2-2, is SQTIHQWPATLVQPVGSPLSLECTVEGTSNPNLYWYRQAAGRGLQLLFYSVGIGQISSEVPQNLSASRPQDRQFILSSKKLLLSDSGFYLCAWSALTGYNGELFFGEGSRLTVL.

In its sample, this clonotype was seen a few times. This chain connects TRBV15 to TRBJ2-5, with D possibly matching TRBD2 (6 bases). Germline CDR1 and CDR2: LNHNV and YYDKDF (reference sequence). Trimming shortened V by 5 bases and J by 4 bases, and 11 bases separated the two germline ends. The CDR3 consists of 13 residues. The CDR3 DNA follows: TGTGCCACCAGCCGCCACGGGGGAGAGACCCAGTACTTC. Translating gives CATSRHGGETQYF.

This clonotype was detected a few times. The chain links TRBV5-1 to TRBJ2-5; 9 bases are a match to TRBD1. This CDR3 spans 16 amino acids. The V gene end was trimmed by 0 bases and the J gene end by 4 bases; junction bases not matched to a gene: 7. Looked up from germline, CDR1 is SGHRS and CDR2 is YFSETQ. The CDR3 DNA sequence: TGCGCCAGCAGCTTGGAATACGGGACAGGGAGAGAGACCCAGTACTTC. Translating gives CASSLEYGTGRETQYF.

This clonotype was detected only a few times. The rearrangement uses TRBV25-1 and TRBJ2-7; no firm D call. This CDR3 comprises 12 residues. The V gene lost 2 bases and the J gene lost 5 bases, with 7 bases spanning the gap. Germline lookup yields CDR1 MGHDK and CDR2 SYGVNS. The CDR3 region is CASSEDQDEQYF. The CDR3, as DNA: TGTGCCAGCAGTGAAGATCAGGACGAGCAGTACTTC.

V gene TRBV9 combines with J gene TRBJ2-7; a weak D match, TRBD2 (5 bases). CDR1 SGDLS and CDR2 YYNGEE come from the germline V gene. This CDR3 has 14 amino acids. V dropped 0 bases and J dropped 3 bases, with 10 bases sitting between them. This CDR3 reads CASSVELVGYEQYF. The CDR3 nucleotides read TGTGCCAGCAGCGTAGAACTAGTTGGCTACGAGCAGTACTTC.

V usage is TRBV6-5 and J usage is TRBJ1-5; 8 bases are a match to TRBD1. V lost 2 bases, J lost 6 bases, and 0 bases stayed unmatched. Looked up from germline, CDR1 is MNHEY and CDR2 is SVGAGI. There are 13 residues in the CDR3. This CDR3 reads CASSYTGGQPQHF. Written as DNA, the CDR3 is TGTGCCAGCAGTTACACAGGGGGTCAGCCCCAGCATTTT.